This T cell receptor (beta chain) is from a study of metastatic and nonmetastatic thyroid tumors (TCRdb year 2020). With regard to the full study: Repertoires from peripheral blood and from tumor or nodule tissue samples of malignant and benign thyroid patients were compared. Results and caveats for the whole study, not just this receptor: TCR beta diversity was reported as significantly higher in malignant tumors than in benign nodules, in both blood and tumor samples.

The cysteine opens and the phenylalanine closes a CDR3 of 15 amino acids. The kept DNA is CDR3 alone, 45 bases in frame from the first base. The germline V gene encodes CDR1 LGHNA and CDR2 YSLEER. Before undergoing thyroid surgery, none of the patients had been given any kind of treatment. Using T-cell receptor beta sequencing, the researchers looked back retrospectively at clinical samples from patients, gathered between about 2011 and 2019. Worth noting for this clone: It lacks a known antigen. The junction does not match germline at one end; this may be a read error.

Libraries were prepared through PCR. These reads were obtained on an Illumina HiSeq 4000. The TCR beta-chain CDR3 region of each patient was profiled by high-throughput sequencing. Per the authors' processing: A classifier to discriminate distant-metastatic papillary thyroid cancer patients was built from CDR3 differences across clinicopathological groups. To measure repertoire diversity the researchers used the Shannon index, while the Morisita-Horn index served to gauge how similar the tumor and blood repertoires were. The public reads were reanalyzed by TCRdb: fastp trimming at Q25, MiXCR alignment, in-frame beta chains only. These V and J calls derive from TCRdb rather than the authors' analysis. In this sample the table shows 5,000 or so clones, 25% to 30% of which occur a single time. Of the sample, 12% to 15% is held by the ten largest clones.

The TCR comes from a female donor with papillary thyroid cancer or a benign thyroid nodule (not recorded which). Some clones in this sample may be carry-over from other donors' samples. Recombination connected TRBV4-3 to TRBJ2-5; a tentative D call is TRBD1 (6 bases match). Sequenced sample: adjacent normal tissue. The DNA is TGCACCAGCAGCCAAGCCGAGGGGGTCCAAGAGACCCAGTACTTC. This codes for CTSSQAEGVQETQYF.